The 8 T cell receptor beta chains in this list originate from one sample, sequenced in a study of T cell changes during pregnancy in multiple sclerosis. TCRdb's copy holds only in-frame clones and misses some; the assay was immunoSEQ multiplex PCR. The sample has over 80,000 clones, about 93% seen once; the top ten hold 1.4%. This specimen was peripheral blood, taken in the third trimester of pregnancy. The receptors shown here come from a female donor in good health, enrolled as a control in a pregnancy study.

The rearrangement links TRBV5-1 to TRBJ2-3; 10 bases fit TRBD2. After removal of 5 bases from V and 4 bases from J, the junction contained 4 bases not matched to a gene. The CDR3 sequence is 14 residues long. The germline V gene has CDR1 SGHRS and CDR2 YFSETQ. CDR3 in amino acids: CASSGLAVADTQYF. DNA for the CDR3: TGCGCCAGCAGTGGACTAGCGGTTGCAGATACGCAGTATTTT.

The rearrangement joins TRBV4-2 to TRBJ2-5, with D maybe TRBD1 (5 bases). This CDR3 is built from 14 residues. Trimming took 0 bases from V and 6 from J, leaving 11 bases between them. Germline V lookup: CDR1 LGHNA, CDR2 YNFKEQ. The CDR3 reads CASSQDPGLQTQYF. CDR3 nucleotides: TGTGCCAGCAGCCAAGACCCAGGGCTGCAGACCCAGTACTTC.

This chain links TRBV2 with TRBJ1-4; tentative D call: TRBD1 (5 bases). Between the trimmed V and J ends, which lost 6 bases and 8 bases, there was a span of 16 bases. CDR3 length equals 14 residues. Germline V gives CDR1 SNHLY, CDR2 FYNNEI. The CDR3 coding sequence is TGTGCCAGCAGGGCCGATACGAAGGGGGAAAAACTGTTTTTT. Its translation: CASRADTKGEKLFF.

The CDR3 DNA reads TGTGCCAGCAGCCAAGATGACCGCCGGGGTATCGACGAGCAGTACTTC. Translated, it gives CASSQDDRRGIDEQYF. The V and J genes are TRBV4-2 and TRBJ2-5; D is perhaps TRBD2 (5 bases). The assigned J gene may be wrong: the sequence end matches TRBJ2-7 better. Germline loops: CDR1 LGHNA, CDR2 YNFKEQ. This CDR3 is 16 amino acids long.

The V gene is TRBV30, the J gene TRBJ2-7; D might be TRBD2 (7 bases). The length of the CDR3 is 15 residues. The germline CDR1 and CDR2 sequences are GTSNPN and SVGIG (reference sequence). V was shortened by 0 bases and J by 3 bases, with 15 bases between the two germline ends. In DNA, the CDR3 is TGTGCCTGGAGTGTAGGGGGGGGGAGTGGCTACGAGCAGTACTTC. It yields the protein CAWSVGGGSGYEQYF.

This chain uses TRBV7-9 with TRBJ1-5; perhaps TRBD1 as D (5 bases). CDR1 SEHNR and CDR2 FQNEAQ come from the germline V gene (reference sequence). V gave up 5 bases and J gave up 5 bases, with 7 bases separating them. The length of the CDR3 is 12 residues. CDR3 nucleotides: TGTGCCAGCAGCGCACAGGATCAGCCCCAGCATTTT. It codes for CASSAQDQPQHF.

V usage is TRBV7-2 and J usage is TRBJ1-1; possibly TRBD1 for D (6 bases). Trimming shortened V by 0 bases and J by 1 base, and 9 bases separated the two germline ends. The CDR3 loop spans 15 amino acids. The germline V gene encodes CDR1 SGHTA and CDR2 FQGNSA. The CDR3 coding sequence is TGTGCCAGCAGCTTAGCAGGGGGTGGGAACACTGAAGCTTTCTTT. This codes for CASSLAGGGNTEAFF.

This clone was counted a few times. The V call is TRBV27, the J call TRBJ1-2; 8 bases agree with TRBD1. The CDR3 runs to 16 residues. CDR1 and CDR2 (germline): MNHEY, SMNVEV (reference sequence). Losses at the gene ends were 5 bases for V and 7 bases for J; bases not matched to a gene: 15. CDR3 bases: TGTGCCAGCAGTCCCCGGACAGGGTCGCTTCTCAGTGGCTACACCTTC. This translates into CASSPRTGSLLSGYTF.